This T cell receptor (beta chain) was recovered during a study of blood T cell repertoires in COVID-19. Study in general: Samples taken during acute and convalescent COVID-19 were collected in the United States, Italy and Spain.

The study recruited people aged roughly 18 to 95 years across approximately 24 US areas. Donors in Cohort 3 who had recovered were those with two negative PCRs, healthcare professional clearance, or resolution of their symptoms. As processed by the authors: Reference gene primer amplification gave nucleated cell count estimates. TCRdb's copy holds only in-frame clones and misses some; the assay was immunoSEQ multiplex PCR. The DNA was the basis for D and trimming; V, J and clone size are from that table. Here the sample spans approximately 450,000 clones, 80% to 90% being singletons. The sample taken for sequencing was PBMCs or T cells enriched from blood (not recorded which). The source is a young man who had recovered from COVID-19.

The CDR3: CASSLALAGWADTQYF. CDR3 nucleotides: TGCGCCAGCAGCTTGGCCCTAGCTGGGTGGGCAGATACGCAGTATTTT. The chain links TRBV5-1 to TRBJ2-3, with a weak D call TRBD2 (5 bases). The CDR3 has 16 amino acids. V was cut by 0 bases and J by 4 bases, with 15 bases left in between. Germline CDR1 and CDR2: SGHRS and YFSETQ.